This T cell receptor beta chain emerged from a study of T cell repertoires in cytomegalovirus infection. This clonotype occurred many times. The antigen is not known. Study results and limitations: The cumulative frequency of public TCR beta families distinguished individuals who carried CMV together with the relevant HLA.

TCRdb recomputed calls from the reads with MiXCR, one row per CDR3 protein. The repertoire consists of fewer than 200,000 distinct CDR3 sequences, with 9.5% occurring once and the leading ten covering approximately 4.3%. The germline V gene has CDR1 MDHEN and CDR2 SYDVKM. This CDR3 comprises 15 residues. The V and J ends lost 2 bases and 4 bases respectively, with 14 bases between them. Sequenced input: PBMCs. The genes are TRBV28 and TRBJ2-5, with a possible D match to TRBD1 (6 bases). The sequence was collected from a human donor in good health (CMV status not recorded). Some clones in this sample may be carry-over from other donors' samples. The CDR3 loop reads CASSLGSRGRETQYF. CDR3 coding DNA: TGTGCCAGCAGTTTAGGTTCCAGGGGACGAGAGACCCAGTACTTC. Full variable domain (rest looked up from reference TRBV28 and TRBJ2-5): DVKVTQSSRYLVKRTGEKVFLECVQDMDHENMFWYRQDPGLGLRLIYFSYDVKMKEKGDIPEGYSVSREKKERFSLILESASTNQTSMYLCASSLGSRGRETQYFGPGTRLLVL.